One sample yielded the 22 T cell receptor beta chains listed below, sequenced in a study of blood T cell repertoires in COVID-19. This table comes from immunoSEQ multiplex PCR, and its TCRdb copy is limited to in-frame clones, with some not included. The sample records under 45,000 clones, 80% being singletons. The sequenced sample consisted of peripheral blood. All receptors come from a man of 80 years or more with acute or convalescent COVID-19.

The genes are TRBV19 and TRBJ1-6, with D tentatively TRBD1 (5 bases). The CDR3 is made up of 14 amino acids. V was shortened by 3 bases and J by 6 bases, with 9 bases between the two germline ends. Germline V gives CDR1 LNHDA, CDR2 SQIVND (reference sequence). The CDR3 bases are TGTGCCAGTAGTATCGGGACTGTTAATTCACCCCTCCACTTT. It is translated as CASSIGTVNSPLHF.

This clone was counted once. The gene calls are TRBV28 and TRBJ2-1; 8 positions match TRBD1. The trim removed 5 bases at V and 2 bases at J, leaving 2 bases unmatched. CDR1 and CDR2 from the germline V gene are MDHEN and SYDVKM. This CDR3 region has 14 residues. The CDR3 reads CASSTGGTYNEQFF. In nucleotides, the CDR3 is TGTGCCAGCAGTACAGGGGGTACCTACAATGAGCAGTTCTTC.

The chain couples TRBV27 to TRBJ2-7; 8 nucleotides match TRBD1. The CDR3 sequence is 15 residues long. Germline-derived CDR1 and CDR2 are MNHEY and SMNVEV (reference sequence). V gave up 5 bases and J gave up 4 bases; unmatched junction bases: 10. In nucleotides, the CDR3 is TGTGCCAGCAGTCCTTCCGGGACAGGAGAATACGAGCAGTACTTC. It is translated as CASSPSGTGEYEQYF.

The CDR3 DNA follows: TGTGCCAGCAGTGTACAGTCTGGGAACACTGAAGCTTTCTTT. Protein sequence: CASSVQSGNTEAFF. V usage is TRBV7-9 and J usage is TRBJ1-1; D not certain. The CDR3 loop spans 14 amino acids. Germline lookup yields CDR1 SEHNR and CDR2 FQNEAQ (reference sequence). V lost 6 bases and J lost 1, with 12 bases in between.

The V and J genes are TRBV27 and TRBJ2-5, with TRBD2 matching over 11 bases. This CDR3 contains 16 residues. CDR1 is MNHEY and CDR2 is SMNVEV in the germline V gene (reference sequence). Germline trimming cut 2 bases from V and 5 bases from J; bases unmatched to any gene: 7. The CDR3 DNA sequence: TGTGCCAGCAGTTTAAGGCGCCTAGCGGGAGGTGAGACCCAGTACTTC. Its translation: CASSLRRLAGGETQYF.

The CDR3 is CASSLSGGGYEQYF. CDR3 nucleotides: TGTGCCAGCAGCTTGTCGGGGGGAGGGTACGAGCAGTACTTC. This chain links TRBV7-8 with TRBJ2-7, with 7 bases lining up with TRBD2. The trim removed 3 bases at V and 4 bases at J, leaving 6 bases unmatched. The CDR3 covers 14 residues. Germline V lookup: CDR1 SGHVS, CDR2 FQNEAQ.

The V and J genes are TRBV12-2 and TRBJ1-5. TRBV12-2 is noted as a pseudogene. The CDR3 sequence is 18 residues long. CDR3 protein: CASRLVCMGGDSNQPQHF. The CDR3 DNA follows: TGTGCAAGTCGCTTAGTTTGTATGGGGGGGGATAGCAATCAGCCCCAGCATTTT.

The chain employs TRBV21-1 and TRBJ1-5; TRBD1 was called by the table and not checked on the DNA. TRBV21-1 is classified as a pseudogene. The CDR3 is made up of 17 amino acids. CDR3 nucleotides: TGTGCCAGCAGCAAAGTAGGTACAGGGCGAGGAAATCAGCCCCAGCATTTT. Translating it yields CASSKVGTGRGNQPQHF.

The chain combines TRBV28 with TRBJ2-7; 9 bases are a match to TRBD1. The CDR3 is 14 amino acids. V lost 5 bases to trimming and J lost 5 bases; unmatched junction nucleotides: 7. CDR1 MDHEN and CDR2 SYDVKM come from the germline V gene. The CDR3 protein is CASSPGQGVHEQYF. The CDR3 nucleotides read TGTGCCAGCAGTCCGGGACAGGGAGTCCACGAGCAGTACTTC.

This chain uses TRBV4-3 with TRBJ2-1; 8 bases match TRBD2. The CDR3 has 18 amino acids. CDR1 and CDR2 (germline): LGHNA, YSLEER. The trim removed 3 bases at V and 2 bases at J, leaving 12 bases unmatched. The CDR3 protein is CASSQETPGTSTYNEQFF. DNA for the CDR3: TGCGCCAGCAGCCAGGAGACCCCCGGGACTAGTACCTACAATGAGCAGTTCTTC.

The gene calls are TRBV30 and TRBJ1-3, with 7 nucleotides matching TRBD1. This CDR3 comprises 16 residues. Unmatched junction bases numbered 10, after V lost 1 base and J lost 4 bases. The V gene's germline CDR1 is GTSNPN and CDR2 SVGIG (reference sequence). CDR3 amino acids: CAWSAGQANAGNTIYF. CDR3 coding DNA: TGTGCCTGGAGTGCAGGACAGGCAAACGCCGGAAACACCATATATTTT. The entire variable domain, with the rest obtained from reference TRBV30 and TRBJ1-3, is as follows: SQTIHQWPATLVQPVGSPLSLECTVEGTSNPNLYWYRQAAGRGLQLLFYSVGIGQISSEVPQNLSASRPQDRQFILSSKKLLLSDSGFYLCAWSAGQANAGNTIYFGEGSWLTVV.

The sample holds a few counts of this clone. The chain links TRBV3-1 (or the pseudogene TRBV3-2) to TRBJ2-7; a weak D match, TRBD2 (6 bases). The germline CDR1 and CDR2 sequences are LGHDT and YNNKEL (reference sequence). The CDR3 covers 13 residues. V was pared by 4 bases and J by 3 bases, with 10 bases between. The CDR3 DNA follows: TGTGCCAGCAGCCCCCGGGGGTTCTACGAGCAGTACTTC. It encodes CASSPRGFYEQYF.

The chain combines TRBV9 with TRBJ2-1, with 9 positions matching TRBD2. CDR1 and CDR2 from the germline V gene are SGDLS and YYNGEE. Germline trimming cut 4 bases from V and 5 bases from J; bases unmatched to any gene: 7. The CDR3 contains 15 residues. CDR3 sequence: CASSKRTSENNEQFF. The CDR3 nucleotides read TGTGCCAGCAGCAAGAGGACTAGCGAGAACAATGAGCAGTTCTTC.

The sample holds a few counts of this clone. V and J are TRBV12-3 or TRBV12-4 and TRBJ1-1; no clear D gene. This CDR3 has 13 amino acids. Deletions cut 3 bases from V and 1 base from J, with 6 bases between. The CDR3 sequence: CASSFSRNTEAFF. The CDR3 DNA reads as TGTGCCAGCAGTTTTAGTCGGAACACTGAAGCTTTCTTT.

This clone was found once. J is TRBJ2-5 and V is TRBV27, with 12 bases lining up with TRBD2. The CDR3 length is 17 residues. V lost 6 bases and J lost 1; bases outside the gene matches: 9. Per germline, CDR1 MNHEY and CDR2 SMNVEV (reference sequence). The CDR3: CASRTLAGGVSQETQYF. The DNA for the CDR3 is TGTGCCAGCAGAACACTAGCGGGAGGAGTTTCCCAAGAGACCCAGTACTTC.

This clone was observed a few times. J is TRBJ2-1 and V is TRBV7-7, with 10 bases matching TRBD2. CDR3 length: 15 residues. The V gene's germline CDR1 is SSHAT and CDR2 FNYEAQ (reference sequence). J was trimmed by 9 bases and V by 5 bases; bases with no gene match: 10. CDR3 protein: CASSVSGGPLAEQFF. CDR3 sequence (DNA): TGTGCCAGCAGCGTTAGCGGGGGGCCCCTTGCTGAGCAGTTCTTC.

The chain joins TRBV4-3 to TRBJ1-1, with no clear D. There are 15 residues in the CDR3. V dropped 1 base and J dropped 0 bases, with 9 bases sitting between them. The germline V gene has CDR1 LGHNA and CDR2 YSLEER. CDR3 sequence reads: CASSQGIQLNTEAFF. The CDR3 DNA reads as TGCGCCAGCAGCCAAGGGATACAGCTGAACACTGAAGCTTTCTTT.

The CDR3 is CASSYSSPGVETQYF. CDR3 in DNA: TGTGCCAGCAGTTACTCGAGTCCAGGGGTAGAGACCCAGTACTTC. The J gene is TRBJ2-5, the V gene TRBV6-2 or TRBV6-3; the D gene is possibly TRBD1 (6 bases). Trimming shortened V by 0 bases and J by 4 bases, and 12 bases separated the two germline ends. Per germline, CDR1 MNHEY and CDR2 SVGEGT. This CDR3 region has 15 residues.

This clone is a singleton in its sample. This chain joins TRBV24-1 and TRBJ2-2, with a weak D call TRBD2 (5 bases). Per the germline V gene, CDR1 is KGHDR and CDR2 is SFDVKD. The ends were cut back, 5 bases at V and 2 bases at J, with 14 bases in the middle. This CDR3 comprises 16 residues. Written as DNA, the CDR3 is TGTGCCACCAGTGGCCGAATTGAGGGTAACACCGGGGAGCTGTTTTTT. Residues: CATSGRIEGNTGELFF.

CDR3 residues: CATSDRDSPTNEKLFF. The CDR3 region has the DNA TGTGCCACCAGTGACCGGGACAGCCCAACTAATGAAAAACTGTTTTTT. The chain is built from TRBV24-1 and TRBJ1-4; 7 nucleotides match TRBD1. Germline CDR1 KGHDR, CDR2 SFDVKD. Trimming at V came to 4 bases and at J to 0 bases, leaving 4 bases not matched to a gene. The CDR3 covers 16 residues.

The V gene is TRBV19, the J gene TRBJ2-7, with 7 bases that match TRBD2. Trimming removed 4 bases from V and 5 bases from J; junction bases left unmatched: 5. The germline V gene encodes CDR1 LNHDA and CDR2 SQIVND (reference sequence). The CDR3 consists of 13 residues. CDR3 amino acids: CASSRGGTHEQYF. The CDR3 coding sequence is TGTGCCAGTAGTAGGGGGGGTACCCACGAGCAGTACTTC.

V usage is TRBV11-2 and J usage is TRBJ1-3; TRBD1 might be the D (6 bases). Germline values: CDR1 SGHAT, CDR2 FQNNGV. CDR3 length: 14 residues. V was clipped by 4 bases and J by 4 bases, with 11 bases between them. The CDR3 is CASSYGQPGNTIYF. The CDR3 region has the DNA TGTGCCAGCAGCTACGGACAGCCCGGAAACACCATATATTTT. Supplemented by reference TRBV11-2 and TRBJ1-3, the full variable domain reads EAGVAQSPRYKIIEKRQSVAFWCNPISGHATLYWYQQILGQGPKLLIQFQNNGVVDDSQLPKDRFSAERLKGVDSTLKIQPAKLEDSAVYLCASSYGQPGNTIYFGEGSWLTVV.